These 8 T cell receptor beta chains were all obtained from the same sample, sequenced in a study of neurological immune-mediated disorders. TCRdb re-called the 5' RACE reads with MiXCR, one entry per CDR3 protein. The data hold tens of thousands of distinct CDR3 sequences, with over 12% observed a single time. The sequenced sample consisted of PBMCs. The receptor source for this set is a woman aged 45-65 years with HTLV-1-associated myelopathy (HAM/TSP).

This clonotype was recorded many times. V and J are TRBV24-1 and TRBJ2-3; the D gene is possibly TRBD2 (5 bases). Trimming took off 3 bases at V and 4 bases at J, with 13 bases between the two ends. The V gene's germline CDR1 is KGHDR and CDR2 SFDVKD. This CDR3 comprises 15 residues. CDR3 in amino acids: CATSDGRRTADTQYF. The CDR3 nucleotides read TGTGCCACCAGTGATGGTAGGAGGACTGCAGATACGCAGTATTTT.

This clonotype was recorded at least ten times. The chain links TRBV12-3 or TRBV12-4 to TRBJ2-3; 11 bases are a match to TRBD2. The CDR3 runs 14 residues. The V segment lost 6 bases and the J segment 6 bases; nucleotides outside the gene matches: 5. CDR3 in DNA: TGTGCCAGCAGCCGACTAGCGGGGTTGGATACGCAGTATTTT. Protein product: CASSRLAGLDTQYF.

This clonotype was counted many times. V and J are TRBV20-1 and TRBJ2-3, with 7 nucleotides matching TRBD2. V dropped 4 bases and J dropped 6; count of bases not matched to a gene: 13. CDR1 is DFQATT, CDR2 SNEGSKA, per germline (reference sequence). The CDR3 is 15 amino acids. The CDR3 DNA follows: TGCAGTGCTACAAGTCAAATCGGTAGCGGGGATACGCAGTATTTT. It specifies CSATSQIGSGDTQYF.

This clonotype was recorded at least ten times. V usage is TRBV3-1 and J usage is TRBJ2-2, with D unresolved. The CDR3 covers 15 residues. Trimming stripped 0 bases from V and 5 bases from J, with 10 bases between. Per germline, CDR1 LGHDT and CDR2 YNNKEL (reference sequence). This CDR3 is CASSQDRAWTGELFF. DNA for the CDR3: TGTGCCAGCAGCCAAGATAGGGCTTGGACCGGGGAGCTGTTTTTT.

Ten or more counts support this clonotype. One junction end disagrees with the germline gene, perhaps due to a read error. This chain links TRBV7-7 with TRBJ2-5, with 8 bases identical to TRBD2. This CDR3 has 15 residues. In germline, CDR1 is SSHAT, CDR2 FNYEAQ (reference sequence). CDR3 sequence reads: CASSLSGGAQETQYF. For the CDR3, the DNA is TGTGCTAGCAGCCTGTCCGGGGGGGCCCAAGAGACCCAGTACTTC.

This clonotype was seen many times. The J gene is TRBJ2-7, the V gene TRBV5-1; a weak D match, TRBD2 (7 bases). The V end was cut by 4 bases, the J end by 2 bases, with 16 bases between. The V gene's germline CDR1 is SGHRS and CDR2 YFSETQ. The CDR3 runs to 15 residues. CDR3: CASSLSGTNTYEQYF. For the CDR3, the DNA is TGCGCCAGCAGCCTCAGCGGGACAAACACCTACGAGCAGTACTTC.

This clonotype came up many times. This rearrangement joins TRBV10-3 to TRBJ1-2; 7 nucleotides match TRBD1. V lost 10 bases and J lost 6; bases outside the gene matches: 11. The CDR3 length is 13 residues. The germline CDR1 and CDR2 sequences are ENHRY and SYGVKD. The CDR3 DNA is TGTGCCACCCGACAGGGTGGAGACAATGGCTACACCTTC. Encoded protein: CATRQGGDNGYTF.

The table lists this clonotype with many counts. The genes are TRBV20-1 and TRBJ2-5, with a tentative D call TRBD1 (5 bases). V was cut by 3 bases and J by 5 bases, with 13 bases left in between. This CDR3 is 13 amino acids long. The germline V gene has CDR1 DFQATT and CDR2 SNEGSKA (reference sequence). DNA for the CDR3: TGCAGTGCTAGTCGGACAAACCGGGAGACCCAGTACTTC. The encoded protein is CSASRTNRETQYF.